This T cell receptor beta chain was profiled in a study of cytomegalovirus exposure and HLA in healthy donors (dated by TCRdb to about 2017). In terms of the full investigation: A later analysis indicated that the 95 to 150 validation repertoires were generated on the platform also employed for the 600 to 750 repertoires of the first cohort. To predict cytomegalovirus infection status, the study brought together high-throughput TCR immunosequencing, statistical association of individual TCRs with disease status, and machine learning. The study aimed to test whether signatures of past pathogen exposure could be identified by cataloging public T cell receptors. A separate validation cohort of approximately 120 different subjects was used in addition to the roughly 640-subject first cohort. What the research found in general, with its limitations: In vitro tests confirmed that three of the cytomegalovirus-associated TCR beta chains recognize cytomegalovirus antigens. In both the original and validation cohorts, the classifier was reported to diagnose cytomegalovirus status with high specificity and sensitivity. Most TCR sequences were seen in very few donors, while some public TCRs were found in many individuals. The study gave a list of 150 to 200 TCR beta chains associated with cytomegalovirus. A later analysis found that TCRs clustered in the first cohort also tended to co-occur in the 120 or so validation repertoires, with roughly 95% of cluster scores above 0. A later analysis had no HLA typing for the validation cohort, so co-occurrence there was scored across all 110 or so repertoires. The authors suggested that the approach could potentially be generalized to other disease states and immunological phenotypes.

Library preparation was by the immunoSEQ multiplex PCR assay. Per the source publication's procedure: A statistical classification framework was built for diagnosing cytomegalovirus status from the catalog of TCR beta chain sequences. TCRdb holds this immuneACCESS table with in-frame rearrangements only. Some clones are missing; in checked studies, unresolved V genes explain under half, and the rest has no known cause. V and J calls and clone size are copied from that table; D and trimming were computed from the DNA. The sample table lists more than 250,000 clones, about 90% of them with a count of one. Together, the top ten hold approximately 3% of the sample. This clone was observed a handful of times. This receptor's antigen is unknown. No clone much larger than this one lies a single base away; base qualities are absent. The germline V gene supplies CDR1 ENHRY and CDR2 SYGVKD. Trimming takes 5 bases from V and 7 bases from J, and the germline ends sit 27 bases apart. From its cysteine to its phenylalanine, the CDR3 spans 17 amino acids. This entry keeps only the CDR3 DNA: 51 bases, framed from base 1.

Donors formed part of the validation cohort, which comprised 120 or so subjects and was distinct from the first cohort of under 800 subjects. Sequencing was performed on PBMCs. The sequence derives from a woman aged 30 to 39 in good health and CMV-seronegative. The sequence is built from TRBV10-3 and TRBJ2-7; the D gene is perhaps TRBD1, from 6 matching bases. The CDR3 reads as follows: CAISSQPGTRSSGEQYF. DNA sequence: TGTGCCATCAGTTCCCAGCCCGGGACACGGTCCTCCGGGGAGCAGTACTTC.